This T cell receptor (beta chain) derives from a study of blood T cell repertoires in COVID-19. Study-wide background: The study drew acute and convalescent COVID-19 samples from the United States, Italy and Spain. PBMCs, B-cell-depleted T cells, or T cells were the source of the cDNA or gDNA that made up the material.

Per the authors' pipeline: The authors estimated nucleated cell counts from reference gene primer amplification. Using immunoSEQ multiplex PCR, the repertoire was profiled, and TCRdb retains in-frame clones only, with some absent. V, J and clone size are taken as reported in that table, and D and trimming were inferred from the DNA itself. This table holds about 300,000 clones, just over 90% found once. The length of the CDR3 is 15 residues. V was pared by 0 bases and J by 7 bases, with 18 bases between. Germline V gene data show CDR1 as SQVTM and CDR2 as ANQGSEA. This clonotype was sampled from a young woman with COVID-19, enrolled during active disease. Sequencing was carried out using peripheral blood. The chain has TRBV29-1 and TRBJ1-2; a possible D gene is TRBD1 (5 bases). In DNA form, the CDR3 reads TGCAGCGTTGAAGATCTCGGAGGGGTGGAGGGTGGCTACACCTTC. This sequence encodes CSVEDLGGVEGGYTF.